One sample yielded the 24 T cell receptor beta chains listed below, sequenced in a study of blood T cell repertoires in COVID-19. Profiled with immunoSEQ multiplex PCR; TCRdb holds only in-frame clones, not every one. Altogether 95,000 to 150,000 clones are present, about nine tenths being singletons, with the ten largest covering about 4.5%. The sample comprised peripheral blood. All receptors derive from a man in his forties with acute or convalescent COVID-19.

The chain combines TRBV7-2 with TRBJ2-3; maybe TRBD2 (6 bases). V lost 1 base to trimming and J lost 2 bases, with 10 bases between them. CDR1 and CDR2 from the germline V gene are SGHTA and FQGNSA. This CDR3 comprises 15 residues. CDR3 nucleotides: TGTGCCAGCAGCTTAGTCGCGGGGCCCACAGATACGCAGTATTTT. It translates to CASSLVAGPTDTQYF.

The DNA for the CDR3 is TGTGCCAGCAGTGAATCACAGGGGGCCGCAGATACGCAGTATTTT. It translates to CASSESQGAADTQYF. The chain joins TRBV6-1 to TRBJ2-3, with 9 bases that match TRBD1. V dropped 2 bases and J dropped 4; count of bases not matched to a gene: 4. This CDR3 has 15 residues. The germline gives CDR1 MNHNS, CDR2 SASEGT.

J is TRBJ1-6 and V is TRBV19; D is unresolved. The V end was cut by 1 base, the J end by 8 bases, with 12 bases between. The CDR3 is 15 residues long. The germline V gene encodes CDR1 LNHDA and CDR2 SQIVND (reference sequence). The CDR3 spells CASSIGGFTDSPLHF. As DNA, the CDR3 is TGTGCCAGTAGTATAGGAGGCTTTACGGATTCACCCCTCCACTTT. Full variable domain (missing parts from reference TRBV19 and TRBJ1-6): DGGITQSPKYLFRKEGQNVTLSCEQNLNHDAMYWYRQDPGQGLRLIYYSQIVNDFQKGDIAEGYSVSREKKESFPLTVTSAQKNPTAFYLCASSIGGFTDSPLHFGNGTRLTVT.

The chain combines TRBV6-5 with TRBJ1-3; D call uncertain. The CDR3 is made up of 15 amino acids. From germline, CDR1 is MNHEY and CDR2 SVGAGI. Trimming cost V 9 bases and J 0 bases, with 15 bases left between them. Here the CDR3 reads CASRPGPGSGNTIYF. Written as DNA, the CDR3 is TGTGCCAGTAGACCAGGTCCAGGCTCTGGAAACACCATATATTTT.

The genes are TRBV11-2 and TRBJ1-3; D gene unclear. Germline-derived CDR1 and CDR2 are SGHAT and FQNNGV. V was clipped by 4 bases and J by 0 bases, with 10 bases between them. This CDR3 contains 15 residues. This CDR3 is CASSSLRSSGNTIYF. The CDR3 DNA is TGTGCCAGCAGCTCCCTAAGGAGCTCTGGAAACACCATATATTTT.

The rearrangement uses TRBV12-2 and TRBJ1-6; the table's D call, TRBD1, was not checked against the DNA. TRBV12-2 is marked as a pseudogene. There are 15 residues in the CDR3. The DNA of the CDR3 is TGTGCAAGTCGCTTACGGGACACTCCGGGTTCACCCCTCCACTTT. Residues: CASRLRDTPGSPLHF.

A single count supports this clone. The chain carries TRBV2 and TRBJ1-6; the D gene is possibly TRBD1 (6 bases). The germline gives CDR1 SNHLY, CDR2 FYNNEI. V lost 0 bases and J lost 8, with 14 bases in between. The CDR3 runs 16 residues. CDR3 loop: CASSEANRDKDSPLHF. In DNA form, the CDR3 reads TGTGCCAGCAGTGAAGCTAACAGGGATAAGGATTCACCCCTCCACTTT.

The CDR3 sequence is CASSLGAGVQETQYF. CDR3 nucleotides: TGTGCCAGCAGCTTAGGGGCAGGGGTCCAAGAGACCCAGTACTTC. The chain recombines TRBV7-2 with TRBJ2-5; TRBD1 might be the D (6 bases). The CDR3 is 15 amino acids. V dropped 1 base and J dropped 1 base, with 10 bases sitting between them. CDR1 and CDR2 from the germline V gene are SGHTA and FQGNSA.

The V call is TRBV11-2, the J call TRBJ1-3, with D tentatively TRBD1 (6 bases). Germline lookup yields CDR1 SGHAT and CDR2 FQNNGV. The CDR3 is 14 amino acids. Trimming shortened V by 3 bases and J by 0 bases, and 6 bases separated the two germline ends. This CDR3 reads CASSLGHSGNTIYF. The CDR3 DNA reads as TGTGCCAGCAGCTTGGGACACTCTGGAAACACCATATATTTT.

This sequence joins TRBV5-1 and TRBJ2-1; 11 nucleotides agree with TRBD2. The CDR3 runs to 16 residues. The V gene end was trimmed by 4 bases and the J gene end by 10 bases; junction bases not matched to a gene: 13. Germline assignment: CDR1 SGHRS and CDR2 YFSETQ. The CDR3: CASSNNIAGGIGEQFF. CDR3 nucleotides: TGCGCCAGCAGCAACAATATAGCGGGAGGGATAGGGGAGCAGTTCTTC.

The chain has TRBV9 and TRBJ2-5; D unclear. Per the germline V gene, CDR1 is SGDLS and CDR2 is YYNGEE. The CDR3 loop spans 13 amino acids. V was pared by 0 bases and J by 5 bases, with 8 bases between. CDR3 sequence: CASSVASGETQYF. CDR3 coding DNA: TGTGCCAGCAGCGTAGCTAGTGGCGAGACCCAGTACTTC.

The chain has TRBV7-8 and TRBJ2-2, with 7 bases lining up with TRBD1. The CDR3 loop spans 18 amino acids. The germline gives CDR1 SGHVS, CDR2 FQNEAQ. The J segment lost 1 base and the V segment lost 5 bases, leaving 13 bases of the junction unmatched. CDR3 DNA: TGTGCCAGCAGCCCCCGGGACAGAGCAGTATTGAACACCGGGGAGCTGTTTTTT. This encodes CASSPRDRAVLNTGELFF.

The chain has TRBV19 and TRBJ2-3; D possibly corresponds to TRBD1 (5 bases). Germline V gene lookup returns CDR1 LNHDA and CDR2 SQIVND (reference sequence). The CDR3 covers 16 residues. With 8 bases removed from V and 3 bases from J, the gap between germline ends came to 21 bases. The CDR3 region is CASGVPGAVATDTQYF. DNA for the CDR3: TGTGCCAGTGGGGTCCCTGGGGCGGTTGCGACAGATACGCAGTATTTT.

The chain combines TRBV18 with TRBJ2-7; 10 nucleotides agree with TRBD1. Germline CDR1 reads KGHSH; CDR2 reads LQKENI. CDR3 size: 15 residues. J gave up 3 bases and V 2 bases, and 4 bases lay outside the gene matches. CDR3 in amino acids: CASSPGTGAFYEQYF. In nucleotides, the CDR3 is TGTGCCAGCTCACCAGGGACAGGGGCCTTCTACGAGCAGTACTTC.

The rearrangement links TRBV30 to TRBJ1-2; TRBD1 agrees at 7 bases. The trim removed 4 bases at V and 4 bases at J, leaving 9 bases unmatched. The CDR3 totals 14 residues. Germline-derived CDR1 and CDR2 are GTSNPN and SVGIG (reference sequence). The CDR3 here is CAWTRQGLGYGYTF. CDR3 in DNA: TGTGCCTGGACTCGACAGGGCCTGGGCTATGGCTACACCTTC.

The genes are TRBV6-2 or TRBV6-3 and TRBJ1-3; D is unresolved. Germline loops: CDR1 MNHEY, CDR2 SVGEGT. The CDR3 loop spans 14 amino acids. V was clipped by 5 bases and J by 3 bases, with 11 bases between them. The CDR3 here is CASSDRGFGNTIYF. The CDR3 nucleotides read TGTGCCAGCAGTGACCGGGGTTTTGGAAACACCATATATTTT.

The gene calls are TRBV5-6 and TRBJ1-1; D is unclear. Germline V lookup: CDR1 SGHDT, CDR2 YYEEEE. V gave up 1 base and J gave up 3 bases, with 10 bases separating them. This CDR3 has 14 residues. The CDR3 DNA is TGTGCCAGCAGCTTGAGAGGGCACTACACTGAAGCTTTCTTT. Encoded protein: CASSLRGHYTEAFF.

The chain combines TRBV19 with TRBJ2-2; D is uncertain. Trimming shortened V by 6 bases and J by 3 bases, and 17 bases separated the two germline ends. The CDR3 spans 16 residues. Germline CDR1 reads LNHDA; CDR2 reads SQIVND (reference sequence). DNA for the CDR3: TGTGCCAGTAGGTCACCCCGCGACAAATACACCGGGGAGCTGTTTTTT. This codes for CASRSPRDKYTGELFF.

The chain employs TRBV2 and TRBJ1-6; 7 nucleotides agree with TRBD1. V was clipped by 3 bases and J by 3 bases; unmatched bases: 5. The germline gives CDR1 SNHLY, CDR2 FYNNEI. This CDR3 contains 16 residues. Here the CDR3 reads CASSDRRQGYNSPLHF. The DNA of the CDR3 is TGTGCCAGCAGTGATCGACGACAGGGCTATAATTCACCCCTCCACTTT.

This sequence joins TRBV7-2 and TRBJ2-7; TRBD2 matches at 13 bases. CDR3 length: 18 residues. Germline CDR1 and CDR2: SGHTA and FQGNSA. V dropped 1 base and J dropped 7; count of bases not matched to a gene: 13. In nucleotides, the CDR3 is TGTGCCAGCAGCTTAGGAGAAGTAGGACTAGCGGGAGTGGGGGAGCAGTACTTC. It yields the protein CASSLGEVGLAGVGEQYF.

The count of this clone is one. The chain has TRBV10-3 and TRBJ2-3; 9 bases match TRBD2. The CDR3 covers 13 residues. The V gene end was trimmed by 10 bases and the J gene end by 0 bases; junction bases not matched to a gene: 2. Germline V gene sequence: CDR1 ENHRY, CDR2 SYGVKD. The CDR3 loop is CASTSGSTDTQYF. In DNA form, the CDR3 reads TGTGCCAGTACTAGCGGGAGCACAGATACGCAGTATTTT.

This chain links TRBV6-5 with TRBJ2-1; possibly TRBD1 for D (6 bases). In germline, CDR1 is MNHEY, CDR2 SVGAGI. The germline V and J ends were trimmed by 6 bases and 4 bases, with 13 bases remaining between them. CDR3 length: 14 amino acids. The CDR3 DNA reads TGTGCCAGCAGCCGCCGGACAGCTTACAATGAGCAGTTCTTC. Its translation is CASSRRTAYNEQFF.

The chain combines TRBV29-1 with TRBJ2-1; 8 positions match TRBD2. The V segment lost 7 bases and the J segment 7 bases; nucleotides outside the gene matches: 12. Germline V lookup: CDR1 SQVTM, CDR2 ANQGSEA. The CDR3 consists of 14 residues. As DNA, the CDR3 is TGCAGCGCCGCGTCGAGCGGGGGTTGGAATGAGCAGTTCTTC. Translated, it gives CSAASSGGWNEQFF.

This clone was seen more than once but under ten times. The chain uses TRBV6-1 and TRBJ1-5, with D perhaps matching TRBD1 (5 bases). This CDR3 has 14 residues. CDR1 is MNHNS and CDR2 is SASEGT in the germline V gene. Trimming stripped 2 bases from V and 11 bases from J, with 16 bases between. The CDR3 sequence: CASSEMSGNSAQHF. The CDR3 bases are TGTGCCAGCAGTGAAATGTCAGGGAATTCGGCCCAGCATTTT.